The rows below give T cell receptor beta chains drawn from one sample of a study of CD8 T cells in Susac syndrome. TCRdb recomputed calls from the immunoSEQ multiplex PCR reads with MiXCR, one row per CDR3 protein. Among over 70,000 distinct CDR3 sequences listed, around 96% were seen once. Sequences were obtained from CD8+ T cells from PBMCs. The receptors were sampled from a human donor with Susac syndrome. Each CDR3 is given with its conserved first and last residue. D genes are given only for firm matches. The size of a clone is reported for some rows only, either as once, few or many, or as a class for expanded clones.

J: TRBJ2-7
size: .
D: .
V: TRBV28
DNA: TGTGCCAGCAGTTTAAACGAGCAGTACTTC
CDR3: CASSLNEQYF

J: TRBJ2-1
size: .
D: .
V: TRBV19
DNA: TGTGCCAGTAGCGTACCCGGAGGGAGTGCGGACAATGAGCAGTTCTTC
CDR3: CASSVPGGSADNEQFF

J: TRBJ1-1
size: .
D: .
V: TRBV12-3/TRBV12-4
DNA: TGTGCCAGCAGATCGACAGGCACTGAAGCTTTCTTT
CDR3: CASRSTGTEAFF

J: TRBJ2-7
size: once
D: .
V: TRBV20-1
DNA: TGCAGTGCTAGGGAGGGAGGATCCGAGCAGTACTTC
CDR3: CSAREGGSEQYF

J: TRBJ2-5
size: .
D: .
V: TRBV3-1
DNA: TGTGCCAGCAGCCAAGAAGCCCCCTTAGGAGAGACCCAGTACTTC
CDR3: CASSQEAPLGETQYF

J: TRBJ2-1
size: .
D: .
V: TRBV5-4
DNA: TGTGCCAGTAGAGATTTGGATAGCTCCTACAATGAGCAGTTCTTC
CDR3: CASRDLDSSYNEQFF

J: TRBJ2-4
size: .
D: TRBD1
V: TRBV20-1
DNA: TGCAGTGCCTGGGGGGGACAGGGAGAGGGAACCAAAAACATTCAGTACTTC
CDR3: CSAWGGQGEGTKNIQYF

J: TRBJ2-5
size: .
D: TRBD2
V: TRBV28
DNA: TGTGCCACACGTCTGCAGCGGGGGGGCGAGTTCTCCCAAGAGACCCAGTACTTC
CDR3: CATRLQRGGEFSQETQYF

J: TRBJ2-7
size: once
D: TRBD1
V: TRBV6-2/TRBV6-3
DNA: TGTGCCAGCATCCCCGACAGGGGCTCATACTACGAGCAGTACTTC
CDR3: CASIPDRGSYYEQYF

J: TRBJ2-7
size: .
D: TRBD1
V: TRBV19
DNA: TGTGCCAGTAGTCCCCCGACAGGGGGCGGATCCTACGAGCAGTACTTC
CDR3: CASSPPTGGGSYEQYF

J: TRBJ2-7
size: .
D: .
V: TRBV20-1
DNA: TGCAGTGCTAGAGAAGGTCAGGCCTCCTACGAGCAGTACTTC
CDR3: CSAREGQASYEQYF

J: TRBJ1-2
size: once
D: TRBD1
V: TRBV6-2/TRBV6-3
DNA: TGTGCCAGCAGTCCCGGGACAGCGATCGGCTACACCTTC
CDR3: CASSPGTAIGYTF

J: TRBJ2-1
size: once
D: TRBD2
V: TRBV15
DNA: TGTGCCACCAGCAGAGATCGTAGCGGGTCCTACAATGAGCAGTTCTTC
CDR3: CATSRDRSGSYNEQFF

J: TRBJ1-4
size: once
D: .
V: TRBV2
DNA: TGTGCCAGCAGTGAGAGCAGGGGAGAGAATGAAAAACTGTTTTTT
CDR3: CASSESRGENEKLFF

J: TRBJ1-5
size: .
D: .
V: TRBV5-4
DNA: TGTGCCAGCAGCTTGGACGGATTCAATCAGCCCCAGCATTTT
CDR3: CASSLDGFNQPQHF

J: TRBJ2-6
size: .
D: .
V: TRBV12-3/TRBV12-4
DNA: TGTGCCAGCAGCCCAGCAGTCTCTGGGGCCAACGTCCTGACTTTC
CDR3: CASSPAVSGANVLTF

J: TRBJ2-5
size: .
D: .
V: TRBV6-6
DNA: TGTGCCAGCAGTTACCTTCGGCAGGGCGAAGAGACCCAGTACTTC
CDR3: CASSYLRQGEETQYF

J: TRBJ1-3
size: .
D: .
V: TRBV3-1
DNA: TGTGCCAGCAGCTCCCGGACAACTCGAAACACCATATATTTT
CDR3: CASSSRTTRNTIYF

J: TRBJ1-1
size: .
D: .
V: TRBV29-1
DNA: TGCAGCGGGGGGACAAGAGGGATTGAAGCTTTCTTT
CDR3: CSGGTRGIEAFF

J: TRBJ2-3
size: .
D: .
V: TRBV19
DNA: TGTGCCAGTAGTCTCACAGGGTTTGCAGATACGCAGTATTTT
CDR3: CASSLTGFADTQYF

J: TRBJ1-2
size: .
D: .
V: TRBV5-4
DNA: TGTGCCAGCAGCTTGGAGGGCAGAGCCTACTATGGCTACACCTTC
CDR3: CASSLEGRAYYGYTF

J: TRBJ1-5
size: .
D: .
V: TRBV20-1
DNA: TGCAGTGTCCGCGGGAGTCAGCCCCAGCATTTT
CDR3: CSVRGSQPQHF